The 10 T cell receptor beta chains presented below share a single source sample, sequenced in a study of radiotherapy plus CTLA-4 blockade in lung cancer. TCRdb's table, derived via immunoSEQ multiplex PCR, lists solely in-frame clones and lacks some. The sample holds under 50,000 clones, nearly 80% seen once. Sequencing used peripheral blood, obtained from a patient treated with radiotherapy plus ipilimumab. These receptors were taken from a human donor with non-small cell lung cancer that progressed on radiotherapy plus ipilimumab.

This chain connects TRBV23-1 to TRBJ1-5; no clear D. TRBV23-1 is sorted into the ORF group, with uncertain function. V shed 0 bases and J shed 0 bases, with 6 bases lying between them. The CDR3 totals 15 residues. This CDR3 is CASSQSGDSNQPQHF. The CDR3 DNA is TGCGCCAGCAGTCAATCAGGAGATAGCAATCAGCCCCAGCATTTT.

CDR3 nucleotides: TGTGCCAGCAGTGAATTCGGGGAGATTAGCTCCTACGAGCAGTACTTC. Amino acids: CASSEFGEISSYEQYF. This chain uses TRBV6-1 with TRBJ2-7, with D possibly TRBD2 on 5 matching bases. V lost 2 bases and J lost 0, with 14 bases in between. This CDR3 is 16 amino acids long. Germline V gene sequence: CDR1 MNHNS, CDR2 SASEGT.

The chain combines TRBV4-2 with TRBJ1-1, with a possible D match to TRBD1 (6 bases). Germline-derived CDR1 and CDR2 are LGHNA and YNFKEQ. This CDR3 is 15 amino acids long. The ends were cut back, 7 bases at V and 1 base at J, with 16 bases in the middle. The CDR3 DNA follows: TGTGCCAGCAACCTGGACGGACAGCCGAACACTGAAGCTTTCTTT. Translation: CASNLDGQPNTEAFF.

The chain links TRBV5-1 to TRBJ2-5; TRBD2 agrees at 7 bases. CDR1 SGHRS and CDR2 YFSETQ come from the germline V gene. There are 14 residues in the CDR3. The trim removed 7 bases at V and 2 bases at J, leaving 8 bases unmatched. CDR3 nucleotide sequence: TGCGCCAGCGGGGGGACTACCTCGCAAGAGACCCAGTACTTC. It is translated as CASGGTTSQETQYF.

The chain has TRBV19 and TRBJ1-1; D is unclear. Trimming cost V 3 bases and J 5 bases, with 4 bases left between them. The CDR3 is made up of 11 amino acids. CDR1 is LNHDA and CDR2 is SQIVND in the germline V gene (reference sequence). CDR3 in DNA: TGTGCCAGTAGTATCGGGACTGAAGCTTTCTTT. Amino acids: CASSIGTEAFF.

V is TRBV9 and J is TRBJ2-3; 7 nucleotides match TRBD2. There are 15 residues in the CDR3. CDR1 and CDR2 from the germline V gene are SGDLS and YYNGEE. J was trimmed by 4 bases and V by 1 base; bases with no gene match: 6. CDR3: CASSVRSGTPDTQYF. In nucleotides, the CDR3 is TGTGCCAGCAGCGTACGGAGCGGGACCCCAGATACGCAGTATTTT.

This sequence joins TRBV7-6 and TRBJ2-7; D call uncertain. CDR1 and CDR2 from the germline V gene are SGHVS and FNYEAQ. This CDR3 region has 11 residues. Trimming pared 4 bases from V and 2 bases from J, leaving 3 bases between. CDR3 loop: CASSSAYEQYF. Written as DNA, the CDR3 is TGTGCCAGCAGCTCAGCCTACGAGCAGTACTTC.

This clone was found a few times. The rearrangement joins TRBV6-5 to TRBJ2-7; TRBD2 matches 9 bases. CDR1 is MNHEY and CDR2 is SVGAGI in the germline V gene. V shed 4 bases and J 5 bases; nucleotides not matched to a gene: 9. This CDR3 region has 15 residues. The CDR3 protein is CASSSRTSDFHEQYF. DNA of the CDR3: TGTGCCAGCAGTTCGAGGACTAGCGATTTCCACGAGCAGTACTTC.

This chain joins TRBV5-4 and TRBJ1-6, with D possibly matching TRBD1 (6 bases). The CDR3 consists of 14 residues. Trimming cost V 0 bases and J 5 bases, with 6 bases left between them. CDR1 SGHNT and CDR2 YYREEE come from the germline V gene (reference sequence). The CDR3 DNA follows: TGTGCCAGCAGCTTGGGACAGGATAATTCACCCCTCCACTTT. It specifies CASSLGQDNSPLHF.

The CDR3 spells CASQDRSSGNTIYF. CDR3 sequence (DNA): TGTGCCAGCCAAGACAGATCCTCTGGAAACACCATATATTTT. The V gene is TRBV18, the J gene TRBJ1-3; perhaps TRBD1 as D (5 bases). Germline CDR1 and CDR2: KGHSH and LQKENI. The length of the CDR3 is 14 residues. V shed 8 bases and J shed 0 bases, with 11 bases lying between them. The full variable domain, in which reference TRBV18 and TRBJ1-3 provide the parts outside the CDR3, is NAGVMQNPRHLVRRRGQEARLRCSPMKGHSHVYWYRQLPEEGLKFMVYLQKENIIDESGMPKERFSAEFPKEGPSILRIQQVVRGDSAAYFCASQDRSSGNTIYFGEGSWLTVV.